This TCR beta chain was found in a study of spatial heterogeneity in lung cancer (dated by TCRdb to about 2019). A note on the overall study: Beta-chain transcripts were consistently detected in greater numbers than alpha-chain transcripts, which likely reflected higher beta-chain transcript abundance. The study quantitatively compared TCR alpha and beta repertoires across multiple tumor regions, matched nontumor lung and blood in non-small cell lung cancer. Both alpha and beta chains were TCR-sequenced in samples taken at surgery, namely 220 tumor regions, roughly 64 matched nontumor lung samples and approximately 51 PBMC samples. In the raw uncorrected reads, each unique combination of TCR and UMI appeared more than ten times on average. In tumor regions, TCR transcript counts showed a strong correlation with a T cell transcriptional module score derived from matched bulk RNA-seq. The study linked features of the TCR repertoire to counts of nonsynonymous mutations, which were determined by whole-exome sequencing of tumor tissue. Overall results and qualifications from the work: The tumor nonsynonymous mutation count correlated with the number of expanded intratumoral alpha and beta TCRs. Confirming at a functional level the hypothesis that regional TCRs recognize regional mutations was considered to require additional single-cell paired TCR alpha and beta sequencing. Counts of ubiquitous and regional expanded TCRs correlated with counts of ubiquitous and regional nonsynonymous mutations, respectively. Estimated TCR-seq coverage of tumor T cells was only roughly 7.3% for alpha chains and 13% for beta chains.

The library was produced with 5' RACE. TCRdb records NextSeq 500 as the sequencer. To allow correction of PCR and sequencing errors, the TCR library protocol tagged every TCR cDNA molecule with a unique molecular identifier. Processing in the source paper ran as follows. Decombinator tools were used for TCR identification, UMI-based error correction and CDR3 extraction. TCRs above a frequency of 2 per 1,000, corresponding to the top 1% of the tumor frequency distribution, were defined as expanded. Expanded tumor TCRs statistically deemed absent (corrected P<0.05) from at least one tumor region were classed as regional, and all other expanded tumor TCRs were classed as ubiquitous. Renyi diversity was calculated using the R vegan package after each repertoire was subsampled 100 times to 5,000 TCRs. CDR3 similarity networks were built from amino acid triplet string-kernel similarity, connecting CDR3s with pairwise similarity above 0.82. TCRdb redid the processing of the public reads, applying fastp at Q25 and MiXCR, and retained in-frame beta chains. Duplicate CDR3 protein sequences are folded into a single record with the most common DNA and genes. TCRdb, not the authors, supplied the V and J calls. This sample has some 6,900 distinct CDR3 sequences in its table, and roughly an eighth of those were observed once. The top ten hold approximately 9.8% of the sample.

This clonotype is termed large (0.1 to 1%). Its antigen is still unknown. Base qualities were left out, and no much larger clone turns up one base away. Within a library made for alpha chains, this beta chain is off target, and its count is uninformative. The time point label, read with the paper, signifies: sample taken at primary tumor resection. Donors were about 70 patients with early-stage, untreated non-small cell lung cancer from the lung TRACERx cohort. Without any cell sorting, TCR sequencing was performed on whole RNA extracted either from tumor and nontumor lung tissue or from cryopreserved PBMC samples. A patient was chosen for TCR sequencing only when enough RNA was available from at least two tumor regions. Before selection, tumor and adjacent nontumor lung specimens were reviewed by a lung pathologist. Sequences SGHKS (CDR1) and YYEKEE (CDR2) are obtained from the germline V gene (reference sequence). V is shortened by 3 bases, J by 1 base, and the region joining them spans 7 bases. Counted from cysteine to phenylalanine, this CDR3 has 13 amino acids. The read is trimmed to its CDR3 DNA, 39 bases read in frame from base 1.

The clonotype originates from a male donor with early-stage non-small cell lung cancer. Source: lung tumor tissue, taken at surgery. The rearrangement combines TRBV5-5 with TRBJ1-1; no D gene can be assigned with confidence. The encoded CDR3 is CASSSRPNTEAFF. The base sequence is TGTGCCAGCAGCTCCCGACCGAACACTGAAGCTTTCTTT.